The 17 T cell receptor beta chains listed next were all sequenced from one sample in a study of CD8 T cells in ankylosing spondylitis. TCRdb analysed the 5' RACE reads with MiXCR anew, one entry per CDR3 protein. Found here are 240,000 or so distinct CDR3 sequences, roughly 10% of them singletons; the top ten hold under 7%. The source material was blood, either unsorted or a sorted T cell fraction (not recorded which). The receptor source for this set is a male donor with ankylosing spondylitis or in good health (not recorded which).

This clonotype has a count of ten or more. This chain joins TRBV5-1 and TRBJ1-5; 10 nucleotides line up with TRBD1. The CDR3 is made up of 15 amino acids. From germline, CDR1 is SGHRS and CDR2 YFSETQ. The V segment lost 0 bases and the J segment 5 bases; nucleotides outside the gene matches: 2. CDR3 nucleotide sequence: TGCGCCAGCAGCTTGGAGGGGACAGGGGATCAGCCCCAGCATTTT. It encodes CASSLEGTGDQPQHF. The full variable domain, with the rest looked up from reference TRBV5-1 and TRBJ1-5, is KAGVTQTPRYLIKTRGQQVTLSCSPISGHRSVSWYQQTPGQGLQFLFEYFSETQRNKGNFPGRFSGRQFSNSRSEMNVSTLELGDSALYLCASSLEGTGDQPQHFGDGTRLSIL.

As regards this clonotype: A much more abundant neighbour one base away suggests this may be a read error. This chain joins TRBV12-5 and TRBJ1-5; 8 bases are a match to TRBD1. This CDR3 contains 17 residues. Per germline, CDR1 LGHNT and CDR2 FRNRAP. The CDR3 spells CACGLVPGTGKTQPQHF. The CDR3 DNA reads as TGTGCTTGTGGTTTGGTACCCGGGACAGGCAAAACTCAGCCCCAGCATTTT.

This clonotype was counted at least ten times. This sequence joins TRBV20-1 and TRBJ2-3; 8 nucleotides match TRBD2. With V trimmed by 3 bases and J by 0 bases, 11 bases remained unmatched. The germline CDR1 and CDR2 sequences are DFQATT and SNEGSKA (reference sequence). This CDR3 is 17 amino acids long. The CDR3 loop is CSASRVPAGVSTDTQYF. CDR3 nucleotides: TGCAGTGCTAGTCGGGTTCCAGCGGGAGTGAGCACAGATACGCAGTATTTT.

This clonotype was counted many times. The chain has TRBV20-1 and TRBJ1-2, with D possibly TRBD1 on 6 matching bases. The CDR3 is made up of 15 amino acids. The V gene's germline CDR1 is DFQATT and CDR2 SNEGSKA (reference sequence). V was cut by 0 bases and J by 5 bases, with 16 bases left in between. The CDR3 region has the DNA TGCAGTGCTAGAGATTATGTGAGGGGGATTTATGGCTACACCTTC. Residues: CSARDYVRGIYGYTF.

The table lists this clonotype with many counts. J is TRBJ2-2 and V is TRBV29-1; 8 nucleotides match TRBD1. The CDR3 is 13 residues long. J lost 4 bases, V lost 7 bases, and 5 bases had no gene match. Germline CDR1 and CDR2: SQVTM and ANQGSEA. The DNA for the CDR3 is TGCAGCGCTAGGACAGGGAGCACCGGGGAGCTGTTTTTT. It translates to CSARTGSTGELFF.

This clonotype was recorded at least ten times. The chain recombines TRBV20-1 with TRBJ1-5; 7 bases fit TRBD1. V dropped 3 bases and J dropped 4; count of bases not matched to a gene: 6. The CDR3 extends over 14 amino acids. The germline CDR1 and CDR2 sequences are DFQATT and SNEGSKA (reference sequence). CDR3 coding DNA: TGCAGTGCTAGCACGGGACAGTTTAATCAGCCCCAGCATTTT. Translating gives CSASTGQFNQPQHF.

V gene TRBV7-9 combines with J gene TRBJ2-3, with a tentative D call TRBD2 (5 bases). The CDR3 sequence is 13 residues long. V was cut by 5 bases and J by 4 bases, with 10 bases left in between. Germline V lookup: CDR1 SEHNR, CDR2 FQNEAQ (reference sequence). The CDR3, as DNA: TGTGCCAGCAGCCAGAGCGGTTCAGATACGCAGTATTTT. As protein: CASSQSGSDTQYF. The whole variable domain, remainder taken from reference TRBV7-9 and TRBJ2-3, is DTGVSQNPRHKITKRGQNVTFRCDPISEHNRLYWYRQTLGQGPEFLTYFQNEAQLEKSRLLSDRFSAERPKGSFSTLEIQRTEQGDSAMYLCASSQSGSDTQYFGPGTRLTVL.

There are a few counts of this clonotype. The chain joins TRBV29-1 to TRBJ1-5, with D maybe TRBD1 (6 bases). Trimming took off 0 bases at V and 3 bases at J, with 9 bases between the two ends. The CDR3 has 14 amino acids. From germline, CDR1 is SQVTM and CDR2 ANQGSEA. The CDR3 sequence is CSVEEGGNNQPQHF. CDR3 nucleotides: TGCAGCGTTGAAGAAGGGGGTAACAATCAGCCCCAGCATTTT.

The gene calls are TRBV29-1 and TRBJ2-1; no clear D gene. CDR1 SQVTM and CDR2 ANQGSEA come from the germline V gene. V lost 3 bases, J lost 8 bases, and 11 bases lay in between. The CDR3 runs 12 residues. The CDR3 sequence: CSVEIALYEQFF. CDR3 sequence (DNA): TGCAGCGTTGAGATAGCCCTATATGAGCAGTTCTTC.

This clonotype was counted at least ten times. The chain joins TRBV5-1 to TRBJ2-5; TRBD2 is a possible D gene (6 bases). Deletions cut 4 bases from V and 5 bases from J, with 18 bases between. From germline, CDR1 is SGHRS and CDR2 YFSETQ. This CDR3 comprises 15 residues. CDR3 bases: TGCGCCAGCAGCCCGATTTTACTAGCTTCGGAGACCCAGTACTTC. Its translation: CASSPILLASETQYF.

The sample holds many counts of this clonotype. The chain combines TRBV29-1 with TRBJ2-1, with 12 bases aligning to TRBD2. Trimming cost V 6 bases and J 4 bases; bases outside gene matches: 4. The germline gives CDR1 SQVTM, CDR2 ANQGSEA. This CDR3 has 14 amino acids. CDR3 residues: CSVRLAGVYNEQFF. As DNA, the CDR3 is TGCAGCGTGAGACTAGCGGGGGTATACAATGAGCAGTTCTTC.

Only a few counts were recorded for this clonotype. The chain has TRBV11-2 and TRBJ2-3; 7 nucleotides line up with TRBD2. V dropped 3 bases and J dropped 6; count of bases not matched to a gene: 0. The germline V gene encodes CDR1 SGHAT and CDR2 FQNNGV. This CDR3 is built from 12 residues. This chain's CDR3 is CASSFGRDTQYF. In DNA form, the CDR3 reads TGTGCCAGCAGCTTCGGGAGGGATACGCAGTATTTT.

This clonotype was found a few times. The gene calls are TRBV20-1 and TRBJ2-3; TRBD2 aligns across 12 bases. The CDR3 loop spans 17 amino acids. V was clipped by 7 bases and J by 0 bases; unmatched bases: 11. Germline V gives CDR1 DFQATT, CDR2 SNEGSKA (reference sequence). This CDR3 reads CSVSLAGGFSSTDTQYF. CDR3 nucleotides: TGCAGTGTCAGCCTAGCGGGGGGGTTCTCTAGCACAGATACGCAGTATTTT.

This clonotype was observed many times. This chain connects TRBV3-1 to TRBJ1-2; D unclear. V lost 4 bases and J lost 4, with 10 bases in between. In germline, CDR1 is LGHDT, CDR2 YNNKEL (reference sequence). The CDR3 has 13 amino acids. The CDR3 loop is CASSLKGGYGYTF. CDR3 nucleotide sequence: TGTGCCAGCAGCCTGAAGGGAGGCTATGGCTACACCTTC.

This clonotype was counted at least ten times. CDR3 amino acids: CATSKSGGAGEQYF. CDR3 DNA sequence: TGTGCCACCAGCAAAAGCGGGGGGGCGGGTGAGCAGTACTTC. The gene calls are TRBV15 and TRBJ2-7; 10 nucleotides line up with TRBD2. From germline, CDR1 is LNHNV and CDR2 YYDKDF (reference sequence). Unmatched junction bases numbered 7, after V lost 4 bases and J lost 7 bases. CDR3 length equals 14 residues.

V is TRBV7-2 and J is TRBJ2-1; D remains unclear. V was shortened by 3 bases and J by 5 bases, with 8 bases between the two germline ends. Germline V CDR1 and CDR2: SGHTA, FQGNSA. CDR3 length: 13 amino acids. CDR3 amino acids: CASSFNRDNEQFF. The DNA of the CDR3 is TGTGCCAGCAGCTTTAACCGCGACAATGAGCAGTTCTTC.

This clonotype was seen at least ten times. The chain employs TRBV15 and TRBJ1-1; D gene ambiguous. Trimming cost V 0 bases and J 4 bases, with 15 bases left between them. The CDR3 loop spans 16 amino acids. From germline, CDR1 is LNHNV and CDR2 YYDKDF (reference sequence). CDR3 in amino acids: CATSRDDLGGSTEAFF. Here the CDR3 DNA reads TGTGCCACCAGCAGAGATGATCTGGGAGGGAGCACTGAAGCTTTCTTT.